This T cell receptor (beta chain) was retrieved from a study of vaccination and CD4 T cells after COVID-19. Overall study: Each convalescent patient was PCR positive for SARS-CoV-2 on nasal swab; several cases were mild and one severe. Post-vaccine sample collection happened at a median of about ten weeks after dose two, ranging 14 to 241. Cells received overlapping spike peptides from SARS-CoV-2, HCoV-NL63, HCoV-OC43 and HCoV-229E as stimulation.

Trimming pared 3 bases from V and 13 bases from J, leaving 4 bases between. This CDR3 contains 8 residues. CDR1 MNHEY and CDR2 SVGAGI come from the germline V gene. On this clonotype itself: Its antigen is undetermined.

Noted treatment: roughly 10-day PBMC culture with coronavirus spike peptide pools or control peptides (ViraFEST assay). Peptide pool stimulation in ViraFEST expanded antigen-specific T cells, whose TCRs were then sequenced. Researchers used the Oncomine TCR Beta short-read assay to sequence DNA from cultured CD4+ T cells. TCRdb reprocessed the PCR reads with MiXCR, giving one entry per CDR3 protein. The repertoire holds 15,000 to 20,000 distinct CDR3 sequences, with 40% as singletons. The source was CD4+ T cells from blood, cultured in vitro, collected after SARS-CoV-2 vaccination. The source is a human donor who had recovered from COVID-19. V usage is TRBV6-5 and J usage is TRBJ2-7; D remains ambiguous. The CDR3 loop is CASSYVYF. The CDR3 DNA sequence: TGTGCCAGCAGTTATGTATACTTC.